This T cell receptor (beta chain) is drawn from a study of T cell changes during pregnancy in multiple sclerosis. The germline CDR1 and CDR2 sequences are SGDLS and YYNGEE. Trimming stripped 4 bases from V and 0 bases from J, with 14 bases between. The CDR3 sequence is 15 residues long. The table came from immunoSEQ multiplex PCR; TCRdb's copy has only in-frame clones and leaves some out. The data hold about 38,000 clones, with about 88% observed a single time. The clonotype comes from a female donor with multiple sclerosis, enrolled in a pregnancy study. The source material was CD8+ T cells from peripheral blood mononuclear cells, sampled in the third trimester of pregnancy. The V call is TRBV9, the J call TRBJ2-7; perhaps TRBD2 as D (5 bases). The CDR3 region has the DNA TGTGCCAGCAGCCACGGACGGGGAAGCTCCTACGAGCAGTACTTC. Translation: CASSHGRGSSYEQYF.